This T cell receptor beta chain is drawn from a study of OX40 agonist ivuxolimab in advanced cancers. Repertoires were generated with immunoSEQ multiplex PCR, while TCRdb's copy carries only in-frame clones and drops some. The sample consists of some 8,900 clones, around 70% of them appearing once. Trimming took off 3 bases at V and 8 bases at J, with 10 bases between the two ends. CDR3 length equals 12 residues. CDR1 and CDR2 (germline): PRHDT, FYEKMQ (reference sequence). The rearrangement joins TRBV13 to TRBJ1-1, with a possible D match to TRBD1 (5 bases). The TCR sequence derives from an adult with an advanced solid tumor such as melanoma, head and neck, liver or kidney cancer. This specimen consisted of CD4+ or CD8+ T cells sorted from blood, obtained in a trial of the OX40 agonist ivuxolimab. The CDR3 bases are TGTGCCAGCAGCTTGGGGGTATGGGAAGCTTTCTTT. This codes for CASSLGVWEAFF.